One sample yielded the 29 T cell receptor beta chains listed below, sequenced in a study of response to subunit inactivated influenza vaccine (dated by TCRdb to 2017 to 2018). To prepare the library, RT-PCR was applied. Sequencer: Illumina HiSeq 2500. Using fastp trimming at Q25 and MiXCR clonotype assembly, TCRdb reanalyzed the public sequencing data and kept in-frame beta chains. All rows with the same CDR3 protein become a single entry with the most common DNA and genes. In all, the sample holds around 580,000 distinct CDR3 sequences, and less than 15% of those were seen once. The ten largest clones take up approximately 10% of the sample. This specimen was PBMCs from blood, taken 11 to 12 days after vaccination. All receptors come from a man in his fifties who received an inactivated influenza vaccine. Donor details come from another sample of the same person, matched by shared clones.

This clonotype has only a few counts. The chain is built from TRBV6-1 and TRBJ2-7; D gene uncertain. Between the trimmed V and J ends, which lost 9 bases and 5 bases, there was a span of 20 bases. Germline CDR1 and CDR2: MNHNS and SASEGT. There are 14 residues in the CDR3. The CDR3 DNA is TGTGCCAGTACGTTCTTTAGGGTTTCCGACGAGCAGTACTTC. Translating it yields CASTFFRVSDEQYF.

This clonotype showed up just a few times. V and J are TRBV29-1 and TRBJ2-3; a weak D match, TRBD2 (6 bases). Trimming removed 6 bases from V and 0 bases from J, with 16 bases in between. The length of the CDR3 is 15 residues. Germline CDR1 and CDR2: SQVTM and ANQGSEA. In DNA form, the CDR3 reads TGCAGCGTAATAGTTTTGGCGGGGAGCACAGATACGCAGTATTTT. This translates into CSVIVLAGSTDTQYF.

The chain carries TRBV5-1 and TRBJ1-1; possible D gene TRBD1, 5 bases. The germline V and J ends were trimmed by 5 bases and 4 bases, with 15 bases remaining between them. The CDR3 is 14 residues long. In germline, CDR1 is SGHRS, CDR2 YFSETQ. The CDR3 coding sequence is TGCGCCAGCAGTTGGGGGGGGTTGGGCACTGAAGCTTTCTTT. Translating gives CASSWGGLGTEAFF.

This clonotype was picked up many times. The J gene is TRBJ2-3, the V gene TRBV5-1, with 8 bases aligning to TRBD2. Germline loops: CDR1 SGHRS, CDR2 YFSETQ. The CDR3 loop spans 15 amino acids. The J segment lost 4 bases and the V segment lost 1 base, leaving 5 bases of the junction unmatched. The CDR3: CASSLWGLESDTQYF. CDR3 DNA sequence: TGCGCCAGCAGCTTGTGGGGACTAGAGTCAGATACGCAGTATTTT.

This sequence joins TRBV7-9 and TRBJ2-2, with D perhaps TRBD2 (6 bases). CDR3 size: 16 residues. Germline-derived CDR1 and CDR2 are SEHNR and FQNEAQ (reference sequence). V gave up 5 bases and J gave up 2 bases, with 15 bases separating them. Written as DNA, the CDR3 is TGTGCCAGCAGCCGGGCCCGGGGGTCTAACACCGGGGAGCTGTTTTTT. The encoded protein is CASSRARGSNTGELFF.

This clonotype was counted at least ten times. The chain recombines TRBV5-1 with TRBJ1-1; D remains unclear. Germline lookup yields CDR1 SGHRS and CDR2 YFSETQ. The CDR3 loop spans 12 amino acids. Trimming took off 3 bases at V and 7 bases at J, with 10 bases between the two ends. The CDR3 nucleotides are TGCGCCAGCAGCTCTGGACCGCATGAAGCTTTCTTT. Amino acids: CASSSGPHEAFF. The variable domain in full, completed from reference TRBV5-1 and TRBJ1-1, reads KAGVTQTPRYLIKTRGQQVTLSCSPISGHRSVSWYQQTPGQGLQFLFEYFSETQRNKGNFPGRFSGRQFSNSRSEMNVSTLELGDSALYLCASSSGPHEAFFGQGTRLTVV.

This clonotype was observed a handful of times. The rearrangement links TRBV6-2 or TRBV6-3 to TRBJ2-7, with TRBD1 matching 8 bases. This CDR3 comprises 15 residues. V was pared by 7 bases and J by 3 bases, with 11 bases of the junction left unmatched. The germline gives CDR1 MNHEY, CDR2 SVGEGT. CDR3 in amino acids: CASTYNSGTGYEQYF. CDR3 coding DNA: TGTGCCAGCACTTATAACTCCGGGACAGGCTACGAGCAGTACTTC.

The CDR3 is CASSLQGKAYEQYF. CDR3 nucleotide sequence: TGCGCCAGCAGCTTACAGGGGAAGGCCTACGAGCAGTACTTC. This chain joins TRBV5-1 and TRBJ2-7, with 7 bases that match TRBD1. The CDR3 loop spans 14 amino acids. Losses at the gene ends were 2 bases for V and 2 bases for J; bases not matched to a gene: 4. Germline V lookup: CDR1 SGHRS, CDR2 YFSETQ.

This chain's CDR3 is CASSRNSGRAYEQYF. The CDR3 nucleotides read TGTGCCAGCAGCCGGAATAGCGGGAGGGCCTACGAGCAGTACTTC. The chain uses TRBV4-2 and TRBJ2-7; TRBD2 agrees at 11 bases. CDR3 length: 15 residues. V lost 4 bases, J lost 2 bases, and 4 bases stayed unmatched. From germline, CDR1 is LGHNA and CDR2 YNFKEQ.

The V call is TRBV29-1, the J call TRBJ1-5; 9 nucleotides line up with TRBD1. The CDR3 loop spans 15 amino acids. V shed 5 bases, J shed 3 bases, and the junction held 8 bases outside the gene matches. CDR1 and CDR2 from the germline V gene are SQVTM and ANQGSEA. CDR3 sequence: CSVSWGTGPNQPQHF. As DNA, the CDR3 is TGCAGCGTTAGCTGGGGGACAGGGCCCAATCAGCCCCAGCATTTT.

This clonotype was counted a few times. The J gene is TRBJ1-5, the V gene TRBV6-2 or TRBV6-3; unclear D gene. The CDR3 extends over 15 amino acids. The germline CDR1 and CDR2 sequences are MNHEY and SVGEGT. The ends were cut back, 7 bases at V and 1 base at J, with 14 bases in the middle. CDR3: CASTSINPSNQPQHF. The DNA for the CDR3 is TGTGCCAGCACCTCCATCAACCCAAGCAATCAGCCCCAGCATTTT.

This clonotype turned up a few times. The genes are TRBV20-1 and TRBJ1-5; tentatively, D is TRBD1 (6 bases). V lost 3 bases and J lost 1, with 13 bases in between. This CDR3 has 15 amino acids. Per the germline V gene, CDR1 is DFQATT and CDR2 is SNEGSKA (reference sequence). The CDR3: CSASVGQTSNQPQHF. The CDR3 coding sequence is TGCAGTGCTAGTGTAGGACAGACCAGCAATCAGCCCCAGCATTTT.

This rearrangement joins TRBV7-8 to TRBJ2-7; 8 bases fit TRBD1. The CDR3 totals 18 residues. Trimming at V came to 1 base and at J to 3 bases, leaving 14 bases not matched to a gene. In germline, CDR1 is SGHVS, CDR2 FQNEAQ. CDR3 nucleotide sequence: TGTGCCAGCAGCTTAGAATCAACAGGGGGGCTCGGTTTCTACGAGCAGTACTTC. Its protein product is CASSLESTGGLGFYEQYF.

The rearrangement joins TRBV7-2 to TRBJ2-7; maybe TRBD1 (5 bases). The germline V gene has CDR1 SGHTA and CDR2 FQGNSA. CDR3 length equals 14 residues. Trimming removed 5 bases at V and 5 bases at J, with 16 bases between. CDR3 amino acids: CASSPSRTINEQYF. The CDR3 DNA sequence: TGTGCCAGCAGCCCGAGCAGGACAATCAACGAGCAGTACTTC.

The V gene is TRBV7-3, the J gene TRBJ2-3; no reliable D call. Trimming shortened V by 6 bases and J by 2 bases, and 12 bases separated the two germline ends. Germline lookup yields CDR1 SGHTA and CDR2 FQGTGA. The CDR3 has 14 residues. The CDR3 DNA reads TGTGCCAGCAGAGAGTCTTTACCCACAGATACGCAGTATTTT. It yields the protein CASRESLPTDTQYF.

This clonotype was observed a few times. The chain joins TRBV5-1 to TRBJ2-3; no reliable D call. The CDR3 sequence is 16 residues long. V was pared by 4 bases and J by 2 bases, with 17 bases between. The germline V gene has CDR1 SGHRS and CDR2 YFSETQ. CDR3 coding DNA: TGCGCCAGCAGCCCGACGGACCAGACCCACACAGATACGCAGTATTTT. Protein sequence: CASSPTDQTHTDTQYF. The entire variable domain, with the rest obtained from reference TRBV5-1 and TRBJ2-3, is as follows: KAGVTQTPRYLIKTRGQQVTLSCSPISGHRSVSWYQQTPGQGLQFLFEYFSETQRNKGNFPGRFSGRQFSNSRSEMNVSTLELGDSALYLCASSPTDQTHTDTQYFGPGTRLTVL.

The CDR3 DNA reads TGTGCCACAACGGATTGGGGGCAATTCGACGAGCAGTACTTC. Residues: CATTDWGQFDEQYF. The genes are TRBV10-3 and TRBJ2-7; TRBD1 is a possible D gene (6 bases). The CDR3 is 14 amino acids. The V gene lost 10 bases and the J gene lost 5 bases, with 21 bases spanning the gap. Germline assignment: CDR1 ENHRY and CDR2 SYGVKD.

This clonotype was seen more than once but under ten times. V is TRBV7-6 and J is TRBJ2-6; 12 bases align to TRBD1. From germline, CDR1 is SGHVS and CDR2 FNYEAQ. The CDR3 is 18 residues long. With V trimmed by 4 bases and J by 3 bases, 7 bases remained unmatched. The CDR3 DNA reads as TGTGCCAGCAGCTCGCCGGGACAGGGGGCGGATGGGGCCAACGTCCTGACTTTC. Protein: CASSSPGQGADGANVLTF.

This clonotype was seen more than once but under ten times. V usage is TRBV4-3 and J usage is TRBJ2-1, with TRBD2 identical over 7 bases. Trimming cost V 0 bases and J 1 base; bases outside gene matches: 6. Germline CDR1 and CDR2: LGHNA and YSLEER. The CDR3 sequence is 17 residues long. CDR3: CASSQELVGGSYNEQFF. The CDR3 DNA reads as TGCGCCAGCAGCCAAGAATTAGTGGGGGGGTCCTACAATGAGCAGTTCTTC.

This clonotype was observed a handful of times. The rearrangement joins TRBV10-3 to TRBJ2-5; D is undetermined. Deletions cut 2 bases from V and 2 bases from J, with 18 bases between. The CDR3 is 17 amino acids. Germline CDR1 ENHRY, CDR2 SYGVKD. The CDR3 nucleotides are TGTGCCATCAGTGAGGTTCGTGGCTGGCCCCCGCAAGAGACCCAGTACTTC. Protein sequence: CAISEVRGWPPQETQYF.

This clonotype turned up a few times. The J gene is TRBJ2-5, the V gene TRBV11-1; 7 nucleotides align to TRBD1. CDR1 is SGHAT, CDR2 FQDESV, per germline (reference sequence). V shed 5 bases and J 2 bases; nucleotides not matched to a gene: 8. The CDR3 runs 15 residues. CDR3 DNA sequence: TGTGCCAGCAGCCAGACTGGGACAGTACAAGAGACCCAGTACTTC. Amino acid sequence: CASSQTGTVQETQYF. Together with reference TRBV11-1 and TRBJ2-5, the CDR3 gives the full variable domain: EAEVAQSPRYKITEKSQAVAFWCDPISGHATLYWYRQILGQGPELLVQFQDESVVDDSQLPKDRFSAERLKGVDSTLKIQPAELGDSAMYLCASSQTGTVQETQYFGPGTRLLVL.

The genes are TRBV9 and TRBJ2-2; the D gene is possibly TRBD2 (7 bases). The germline V and J ends were trimmed by 0 bases and 8 bases, with 17 bases remaining between them. The CDR3 runs to 16 residues. Per the germline V gene, CDR1 is SGDLS and CDR2 is YYNGEE. In DNA form, the CDR3 reads TGTGCCAGCAGCGTAGAAGGCGGGGGCTCCGGTGGGGAGCTGTTTTTT. It codes for CASSVEGGGSGGELFF.

This clonotype came up many times. The rearrangement joins TRBV6-5 to TRBJ1-2, with 8 bases identical to TRBD1. The V gene's germline CDR1 is MNHEY and CDR2 SVGAGI. This CDR3 is 12 amino acids long. Trimming took 6 bases from V and 7 from J; bases not matched to a gene: 4. For the CDR3, the DNA is TGTGCCAGCAGCGGACAGGGTCGTGGCTACACCTTC. This translates into CASSGQGRGYTF.

This clonotype has more than one count but fewer than ten. This chain links TRBV20-1 with TRBJ1-1, with 7 nucleotides matching TRBD1. After removal of 6 bases from V and 6 bases from J, the junction contained 7 bases not matched to a gene. CDR3 length: 12 residues. The germline CDR1 and CDR2 sequences are DFQATT and SNEGSKA (reference sequence). CDR3 protein: CSAGGGLAEAFF. The CDR3, as DNA: TGCAGTGCGGGAGGGGGCCTCGCTGAAGCTTTCTTT.

This chain joins TRBV4-2 and TRBJ2-3; no definite D call. CDR1 is LGHNA, CDR2 YNFKEQ, per germline. The CDR3 runs to 12 residues. V was trimmed by 1 base and J by 14 bases, leaving 13 bases between them. CDR3 nucleotide sequence: TGTGCCAGCAGCCAAGGGACGTCAACTCTGTATTTT. Encoded protein: CASSQGTSTLYF.

A few counts support this clonotype. This may arise from a read error, as a much more abundant clone is one base away. The chain employs TRBV27 and TRBJ1-1, with 8 bases that match TRBD1. V shed 7 bases and J 1 base; nucleotides not matched to a gene: 5. This CDR3 spans 14 amino acids. Germline lookup yields CDR1 MNHEY and CDR2 SMNVEV (reference sequence). The CDR3 reads CASTGTGANTEAFF. CDR3 DNA: TGTGCCAGCACCGGGACAGGAGCGAACACTGAAGCTTTCTTT.

This clonotype was detected only a few times. This chain joins TRBV13 and TRBJ2-7; the match to TRBD2 covers 10 bases. With V trimmed by 4 bases and J by 0 bases, 6 bases remained unmatched. The CDR3 is made up of 16 amino acids. The V gene's germline CDR1 is PRHDT and CDR2 FYEKMQ (reference sequence). DNA of the CDR3: TGTGCCAGCAGCTCTTGGACTAGCGGTAACTCCTACGAGCAGTACTTC. This encodes CASSSWTSGNSYEQYF.

The sample holds many counts of this clonotype. The rearrangement uses TRBV7-2 and TRBJ2-7, with D uncertain. V gave up 1 base and J gave up 5 bases, with 3 bases separating them. The germline V gene encodes CDR1 SGHTA and CDR2 FQGNSA. CDR3 length equals 11 residues. CDR3 in DNA: TGTGCCAGCAGCTTAGTCCACGAGCAGTACTTC. Translation: CASSLVHEQYF. The full variable domain, its missing parts supplied by reference TRBV7-2 and TRBJ2-7, is GAGVSQSPSNKVTEKGKDVELRCDPISGHTALYWYRQSLGQGLEFLIYFQGNSAPDKSGLPSDRFSAERTGGSVSTLTIQRTQQEDSAVYLCASSLVHEQYFGPGTRLTVT.

This clonotype showed up just a few times. V gene TRBV20-1 combines with J gene TRBJ2-4; 9 bases are shared with TRBD1. The CDR3 has 17 amino acids. V lost 1 base and J lost 1; bases outside the gene matches: 8. CDR1 and CDR2 (germline): DFQATT, SNEGSKA (reference sequence). This chain's CDR3 is CSARVGQGPRAKNIQYF. The CDR3 nucleotides are TGCAGTGCTAGAGTGGGACAGGGCCCCCGGGCCAAAAACATTCAGTACTTC.